The 28 T cell receptor beta chains given below trace back to one sample, sequenced in a study of blood T cell repertoires in COVID-19. The table came from immunoSEQ multiplex PCR; TCRdb's copy has only in-frame clones and leaves some out. The data show around 70,000 clones, with 82% seen just once and 1.8% held by the top ten. Sequenced input: peripheral blood. The origin of the receptors is an older woman with acute or convalescent COVID-19.

The chain's CDR3 is CASSQEGVTRGYGYTF. The CDR3, as DNA: TGCGCCAGCAGCCAAGAGGGTGTAACCAGGGGTTATGGCTACACCTTC. The chain employs TRBV4-1 and TRBJ1-2; a weak D match, TRBD1 (6 bases). This CDR3 has 16 residues. V was shortened by 0 bases and J by 5 bases, with 16 bases between the two germline ends. Germline CDR1 reads MGHRA; CDR2 reads YSYEKL.

The V gene is TRBV5-1, the J gene TRBJ1-4, with TRBD1 as a possible D gene (5 bases). V was cut by 6 bases and J by 3 bases, with 15 bases left in between. Germline V gene data show CDR1 as SGHRS and CDR2 as YFSETQ. This CDR3 spans 15 amino acids. The CDR3 loop reads CASTLVGGANEKLFF. The CDR3 nucleotides read TGCGCCAGCACCTTAGTCGGGGGGGCTAATGAAAAACTGTTTTTT.

The chain recombines TRBV30 with TRBJ1-5, with D tentatively TRBD1 (6 bases). The V end lost 2 bases, the J end lost 7 bases, and 15 bases lay between the germline ends. The CDR3 covers 14 residues. Germline CDR1 and CDR2: GTSNPN and SVGIG (reference sequence). The CDR3 loop is CAWSTGRIGQPQHF. CDR3 coding DNA: TGTGCCTGGAGTACAGGGAGAATAGGGCAGCCCCAGCATTTT.

This clone has just a few counts. The V call is TRBV4-2, the J call TRBJ1-1, with 11 bases fitting TRBD1. The V and J ends lost 2 bases and 4 bases, in that order; junction bases with no gene match: 3. CDR3 size: 15 residues. Germline V gene sequence: CDR1 LGHNA, CDR2 YNFKEQ. The CDR3: CASSQRDRGTTEAFF. The CDR3 nucleotides are TGTGCCAGCAGCCAAAGGGACAGGGGGACCACTGAAGCTTTCTTT.

The chain recombines TRBV7-2 with TRBJ2-5, with 9 bases matching TRBD1. Germline V gene sequence: CDR1 SGHTA, CDR2 FQGNSA. This CDR3 has 14 residues. The ends lost 5 bases at V and 4 bases at J; junction bases unmatched: 5. The CDR3 here is CASSPQGARETQYF. The DNA of the CDR3 is TGTGCCAGCAGCCCACAGGGGGCAAGAGAGACCCAGTACTTC. Complete variable domain (other parts from reference TRBV7-2 and TRBJ2-5): GAGVSQSPSNKVTEKGKDVELRCDPISGHTALYWYRQSLGQGLEFLIYFQGNSAPDKSGLPSDRFSAERTGGSVSTLTIQRTQQEDSAVYLCASSPQGARETQYFGPGTRLLVL.

The chain is built from TRBV24-1 and TRBJ2-1; 7 nucleotides align to TRBD1. CDR1 is KGHDR and CDR2 is SFDVKD in the germline V gene. This CDR3 has 16 residues. The junction had 9 bases not matched to a gene; V was cut back by 4 bases and J by 4 bases. CDR3 DNA sequence: TGTGCCACCAGTGACCGCCGGGACAGCCTTTACAATGAGCAGTTCTTC. It translates to CATSDRRDSLYNEQFF.

The chain carries TRBV19 and TRBJ1-1; D unresolved. Trimming cost V 2 bases and J 4 bases, with 8 bases left between them. Looked up from germline, CDR1 is LNHDA and CDR2 is SQIVND (reference sequence). This CDR3 comprises 13 residues. As DNA, the CDR3 is TGTGCCAGTAGTATAAGAGGTGGCACTGAAGCTTTCTTT. The encoded protein is CASSIRGGTEAFF.

A few counts support this clone. The V and J genes are TRBV18 and TRBJ1-2; no reliable D call. The CDR3 covers 14 residues. With 2 bases removed from V and 2 bases from J, the gap between germline ends came to 9 bases. CDR1 is KGHSH and CDR2 is LQKENI in the germline V gene. CDR3 sequence: CASSPAARNYGYTF. DNA for the CDR3: TGTGCCAGCTCACCAGCAGCTAGAAACTATGGCTACACCTTC.

In its sample, this clone was seen a few times. The chain couples TRBV9 to TRBJ2-3; no firm D call. CDR1 and CDR2 (germline): SGDLS, YYNGEE. There are 12 residues in the CDR3. With 4 bases removed from V and 5 bases from J, the gap between germline ends came to 8 bases. Written as DNA, the CDR3 is TGTGCCAGCAGCCCCCGAGGAGATACGCAGTATTTT. Protein product: CASSPRGDTQYF.

The J gene is TRBJ1-2, the V gene TRBV5-8; maybe TRBD1 (6 bases). The V gene lost 2 bases and the J gene lost 4 bases, with 6 bases spanning the gap. In germline, CDR1 is SGHTS, CDR2 YDEGEE. This CDR3 region has 12 residues. CDR3 sequence reads: CASSLQGYGYTF. DNA of the CDR3: TGTGCCAGCAGCTTACAGGGCTATGGCTACACCTTC.

There are a few counts of this clone. V and J are TRBV2 and TRBJ2-7, with 9 nucleotides matching TRBD2. This CDR3 has 16 residues. CDR1 and CDR2 (germline): SNHLY, FYNNEI. V shed 5 bases, J shed 2 bases, and the junction held 10 bases outside the gene matches. Written as DNA, the CDR3 is TGTGCCAGCAGTTCCCGTGCGGGAGGGTCCCCCTACGAGCAGTACTTC. Amino acids: CASSSRAGGSPYEQYF.

The V and J genes are TRBV7-9 and TRBJ1-6, with TRBD1 matching 9 bases. The CDR3 totals 17 residues. Looked up from germline, CDR1 is SEHNR and CDR2 is FQNEAQ (reference sequence). The V gene end was trimmed by 3 bases and the J gene end by 4 bases; junction bases not matched to a gene: 7. As DNA, the CDR3 is TGTGCCAGCAGCTTTGCCCCGGGACAGGGTTATAATTCACCCCTCCACTTT. Protein: CASSFAPGQGYNSPLHF.

The rearrangement uses TRBV29-1 and TRBJ2-1; 7 bases fit TRBD2. This CDR3 has 14 residues. Germline V gives CDR1 SQVTM, CDR2 ANQGSEA. With V trimmed by 5 bases and J by 3 bases, 7 bases remained unmatched. The CDR3, as DNA: TGCAGCGTTTCTTTCCGGGGGGACTACAATGAGCAGTTCTTC. Translating gives CSVSFRGDYNEQFF.

The CDR3 here is CASSLHGRETQYF. In DNA, the CDR3 is TGTGCCAGCAGTTTACATGGGAGGGAGACCCAGTACTTC. The chain employs TRBV12-3 or TRBV12-4 and TRBJ2-5; a possible D gene is TRBD2 (6 bases). Trimming removed 2 bases at V and 5 bases at J, with 9 bases between. The CDR3 spans 13 residues.

The chain links TRBV18 to TRBJ2-3; 9 bases map to TRBD2. This CDR3 contains 14 residues. The germline V gene encodes CDR1 KGHSH and CDR2 LQKENI. With V trimmed by 2 bases and J by 9 bases, 6 bases remained unmatched. The CDR3 here is CASSPVSGRSTQYF. DNA for the CDR3: TGTGCCAGCTCACCAGTCAGCGGGAGGTCGACGCAGTATTTT.

V usage is TRBV2 and J usage is TRBJ2-7, with D possibly being TRBD1 (6 bases). Germline V gene data show CDR1 as SNHLY and CDR2 as FYNNEI. This CDR3 comprises 14 residues. Trimming cost V 5 bases and J 6 bases, with 17 bases left between them. The CDR3 coding sequence is TGTGCCAGCAGTAGACAGGCCTCCGTTGGCGAGCAGTACTTC. As protein: CASSRQASVGEQYF.

The rearrangement links TRBV29-1 to TRBJ2-1; 8 bases agree with TRBD1. The germline V gene has CDR1 SQVTM and CDR2 ANQGSEA. V lost 5 bases to trimming and J lost 8 bases; unmatched junction nucleotides: 11. The CDR3 is 14 residues long. In nucleotides, the CDR3 is TGCAGCGTTTCAGGGGGACAGGACTATGATGAGCAGTTCTTC. As protein: CSVSGGQDYDEQFF.

The chain joins TRBV30 to TRBJ1-4, with 11 bases lining up with TRBD1. The CDR3 is made up of 12 amino acids. CDR1 and CDR2 (germline): GTSNPN, SVGIG (reference sequence). The trim removed 8 bases at V and 8 bases at J, leaving 4 bases unmatched. CDR3 amino acids: CAGDRGGEKLFF. The CDR3 coding sequence is TGTGCCGGGGACAGGGGGGGAGAAAAACTGTTTTTT.

The chain has TRBV6-5 and TRBJ2-5, with TRBD1 identical over 8 bases. The CDR3 covers 14 residues. CDR1 and CDR2 (germline): MNHEY, SVGAGI. With V trimmed by 6 bases and J by 9 bases, 12 bases remained unmatched. In DNA form, the CDR3 reads TGTGCCAGCAGAACAGGGGGGTTTCAGGGAGCCCAGTACTTC. This codes for CASRTGGFQGAQYF.

The chain combines TRBV18 with TRBJ1-2; 12 bases match TRBD1. The CDR3 contains 17 residues. V trimming: 3 bases; J trimming: 2 bases; junction bases outside the gene matches: 7. Germline V lookup: CDR1 KGHSH, CDR2 LQKENI. The CDR3 DNA sequence: TGTGCCAGCTCACCTGTCCCGGGACAGGGGGCAAACTATGGCTACACCTTC. Its translation is CASSPVPGQGANYGYTF.

The rearrangement uses TRBV7-2 and TRBJ1-1; no firm D call. The CDR3 has 14 residues. Germline CDR1 and CDR2: SGHTA and FQGNSA. The V gene lost 2 bases and the J gene lost 6 bases, with 13 bases spanning the gap. Written as DNA, the CDR3 is TGTGCCAGCAGCTTACAGGTGGGGAGCCCTGAAGCTTTCTTT. Its translation: CASSLQVGSPEAFF.

The chain joins TRBV2 to TRBJ2-3; no definite D call. Per the germline V gene, CDR1 is SNHLY and CDR2 is FYNNEI. The CDR3 extends over 15 amino acids. V lost 8 bases to trimming and J lost 0 bases, with 15 bases between them. This CDR3 is CASRAEHASTDTQYF. The DNA of the CDR3 is TGTGCCAGCCGTGCCGAACACGCTAGCACAGATACGCAGTATTTT.

The chain combines TRBV3-1 (or the pseudogene TRBV3-2) with TRBJ1-3; tentative D call: TRBD1 (5 bases). Looked up from germline, CDR1 is LGHDT and CDR2 is YNNKEL (reference sequence). This CDR3 is built from 16 residues. Trimming removed 1 base at V and 1 base at J, with 11 bases between. As DNA, the CDR3 is TGTGCCAGCAGCCAAGTTTGGGGCGTTTCTGGAAACACCATATATTTT. Its protein is CASSQVWGVSGNTIYF.

There are many counts of this clone. This chain connects TRBV29-1 to TRBJ2-1, with 11 bases lining up with TRBD2. Germline CDR1 is SQVTM and CDR2 is ANQGSEA. J was trimmed by 6 bases and V by 4 bases; bases with no gene match: 17. This CDR3 has 18 residues. CDR3 protein: CSVGTSGPRLRTSNEQFF. The CDR3, as DNA: TGCAGCGTTGGGACTAGCGGGCCTCGGCTACGGACAAGCAATGAGCAGTTCTTC.

The chain uses TRBV3-1 (or the pseudogene TRBV3-2) and TRBJ2-7; maybe TRBD1 (5 bases). Trimming pared 3 bases from V and 7 bases from J, leaving 13 bases between. Germline CDR1 reads LGHDT; CDR2 reads YNNKEL (reference sequence). This CDR3 comprises 13 residues. The CDR3 sequence: CASSHDQGSEQYF. In DNA form, the CDR3 reads TGTGCCAGCAGCCACGATCAGGGCTCAGAGCAGTACTTC.

V gene TRBV3-1 (or the pseudogene TRBV3-2) combines with J gene TRBJ2-7; TRBD1 agrees at 7 bases. Trimming at V came to 5 bases and at J to 0 bases, leaving 10 bases not matched to a gene. Germline lookup yields CDR1 LGHDT and CDR2 YNNKEL (reference sequence). CDR3 length: 16 amino acids. CDR3: CASSTSLWDSSYEQYF. CDR3 nucleotides: TGTGCCAGCAGCACAAGCCTTTGGGACAGCTCCTACGAGCAGTACTTC.

The rearrangement joins TRBV4-1 to TRBJ1-1, with D possibly matching TRBD1 (6 bases). The V gene's germline CDR1 is MGHRA and CDR2 YSYEKL. V was pared by 0 bases and J by 8 bases, with 25 bases between. This CDR3 has 18 residues. The CDR3: CASSQDPRQVAFNSEAFF. The DNA for the CDR3 is TGCGCCAGCAGCCAAGATCCCCGACAGGTTGCATTCAACTCCGAAGCTTTCTTT.

This clone was recorded only once. The CDR3, as DNA: TGTGCCAGCCGGGACAGGGTGGGAGAAAAACTGTTTTTT. Translating gives CASRDRVGEKLFF. This chain uses TRBV6-6 with TRBJ1-4, with 9 bases lining up with TRBD1. Germline V CDR1 and CDR2: MNHNY, SVGAGI (reference sequence). This CDR3 comprises 13 residues. V was clipped by 8 bases and J by 8 bases; unmatched bases: 6.